Shown below are 12 T cell receptor beta chains from a single sample sequenced in a study of blood T cell repertoires in COVID-19 (dated by TCRdb to 2020 to 2022). Library prep was done by the immunoSEQ multiplex PCR assay. TCRdb took this table from immuneACCESS and kept in-frame rearrangements with V and J called. Such tables lack part of the clones; where checked against another copy, unresolved V genes explain under half of the gap, and the rest is unexplained. Counted in this sample were fewer than 350,000 clones; 88% of them appeared once. Jointly, the top ten make up approximately 1% of the sample. The sequenced material came from PBMCs or T cells enriched from blood (not recorded which). These receptors came from a woman between 25 and 40 years old who had been exposed to COVID-19.

V is TRBV9 and J is TRBJ2-7; 11 bases map to TRBD2. Germline values: CDR1 SGDLS, CDR2 YYNGEE. Trimming removed 3 bases from V and 2 bases from J; junction bases left unmatched: 7. There are 16 residues in the CDR3. CDR3 residues: CASSGAGTSGTYEQYF. The CDR3 DNA reads TGTGCCAGCAGCGGAGCCGGGACTAGCGGTACCTACGAGCAGTACTTC. The variable domain in full, completed from reference TRBV9 and TRBJ2-7, reads DSGVTQTPKHLITATGQRVTLRCSPRSGDLSVYWYQQSLDQGLQFLIQYYNGEERAKGNILERFSAQQFPDLHSELNLSSLELGDSALYFCASSGAGTSGTYEQYFGPGTRLTVT.

DNA of the CDR3: TGTGCCAGCAGCTTGGAGGGGTGGTACACCGGGGAGCTGTTTTTT. It yields the protein CASSLEGWYTGELFF. This rearrangement joins TRBV5-4 to TRBJ2-2, with a tentative D call TRBD1 (5 bases). Trimming shortened V by 0 bases and J by 3 bases, and 9 bases separated the two germline ends. Germline CDR1 is SGHNT and CDR2 is YYREEE (reference sequence). The CDR3 spans 15 residues.

This chain joins TRBV28 and TRBJ2-7, with 14 bases that match TRBD2. From germline, CDR1 is MDHEN and CDR2 SYDVKM. V was pared by 6 bases and J by 7 bases, with 5 bases of the junction left unmatched. The CDR3 extends over 14 amino acids. In nucleotides, the CDR3 is TGTGCCAGCAGAGGACTAGCGGGAGGTCGGGAGCAGTACTTC. This gives the protein CASRGLAGGREQYF.

This clone has just a few counts. The rearrangement links TRBV13 to TRBJ2-7; a weak D match, TRBD2 (6 bases). Germline assignment: CDR1 PRHDT and CDR2 FYEKMQ (reference sequence). The CDR3 runs 14 residues. V gave up 3 bases and J gave up 7 bases, with 16 bases separating them. CDR3 DNA sequence: TGTGCCAGCAGCTTCGGATCCGGGGGTAAAGAGCAGTACTTC. It is translated as CASSFGSGGKEQYF.

This clone has only one observation. J is TRBJ2-7 and V is TRBV12-5; a possible D gene is TRBD1 (5 bases). With 9 bases removed from V and 1 base from J, the gap between germline ends came to 13 bases. CDR3 size: 13 residues. Germline CDR1 reads LGHNT; CDR2 reads FRNRAP. The CDR3 reads CASSTGNSYEQYF. CDR3 DNA: TGTGCTAGCAGTACAGGAAATTCCTACGAGCAGTACTTC.

The chain is built from TRBV9 and TRBJ2-3, with TRBD2 identical over 8 bases. Germline values: CDR1 SGDLS, CDR2 YYNGEE. The CDR3 covers 16 residues. V was clipped by 4 bases and J by 0 bases; unmatched bases: 7. The CDR3 loop is CASSPRLATSTDTQYF. In nucleotides, the CDR3 is TGTGCCAGCAGCCCCCGACTAGCGACTAGCACAGATACGCAGTATTTT.

The chain is built from TRBV19 and TRBJ1-6; 7 bases are shared with TRBD1. J gave up 5 bases and V 5 bases, and 6 bases lay outside the gene matches. Looked up from germline, CDR1 is LNHDA and CDR2 is SQIVND (reference sequence). The CDR3 has 15 amino acids. As DNA, the CDR3 is TGTGCCAGTAGTTCCGGGACAGCCGATAATTCACCCCTCCACTTT. Translation: CASSSGTADNSPLHF.

The chain recombines TRBV28 with TRBJ1-2, with 9 bases identical to TRBD1. After removal of 6 bases from V and 4 bases from J, the junction contained 12 bases not matched to a gene. Germline V gene sequence: CDR1 MDHEN, CDR2 SYDVKM. This CDR3 region has 16 residues. The chain's CDR3 is CASRSRDRVGGYGYTF. In DNA, the CDR3 is TGTGCCAGCAGGTCCCGGGACAGGGTCGGGGGCTATGGCTACACCTTC.

This chain uses TRBV24-1 with TRBJ1-1, with TRBD1 as a possible D gene (6 bases). The germline V and J ends were trimmed by 3 bases and 6 bases, with 16 bases remaining between them. The germline V gene has CDR1 KGHDR and CDR2 SFDVKD. The CDR3 length is 15 residues. The CDR3 DNA reads TGTGCCACCAGTGATACACGGTCAGGGGCTGCTGAAGCTTTCTTT. Amino acid sequence: CATSDTRSGAAEAFF.

The J gene is TRBJ2-7, the V gene TRBV6-5; D uncertain. Germline V gives CDR1 MNHEY, CDR2 SVGAGI. The CDR3 length is 14 residues. The V gene lost 2 bases and the J gene lost 3 bases, with 11 bases spanning the gap. CDR3 bases: TGTGCCAGCAGTTACAGTTCTGACAACTACGAGCAGTACTTC. It is translated as CASSYSSDNYEQYF.

This clone was counted once. The chain couples TRBV5-1 to TRBJ1-4, with D tentatively TRBD1 (6 bases). Germline CDR1 SGHRS, CDR2 YFSETQ. The CDR3 covers 16 residues. Trimming stripped 3 bases from V and 0 bases from J, with 12 bases between. CDR3 in amino acids: CASSSGQMATNEKLFF. CDR3 bases: TGCGCCAGCAGCTCAGGACAGATGGCAACTAATGAAAAACTGTTTTTT.

The chain links TRBV27 to TRBJ1-4; 10 bases fit TRBD1. Germline V CDR1 and CDR2: MNHEY, SMNVEV (reference sequence). The V segment lost 2 bases and the J segment 5 bases; nucleotides outside the gene matches: 2. This CDR3 is 15 amino acids long. This CDR3 is CASSLAGQGNEKLFF. The CDR3 DNA follows: TGTGCCAGCAGTTTAGCGGGACAGGGGAATGAAAAACTGTTTTTT.